A single sample is the source of the 26 T cell receptor beta chains below, sequenced in a study of T cell changes during pregnancy in multiple sclerosis. The repertoire was sequenced with immunoSEQ multiplex PCR; TCRdb's copy has only in-frame clones and lacks some. The sample holds about 51,000 clones, around 94% seen once. The sequenced sample was CD4+ T cells from peripheral blood mononuclear cells, obtained in the second trimester of pregnancy. The receptors stem from a female donor with multiple sclerosis, enrolled in a pregnancy study.

The CDR3 is CASSPRRDRRGEAFF. CDR3 DNA: TGTGCCAGCAGCCCCCGGCGGGACAGGCGGGGTGAAGCTTTCTTT. This chain connects TRBV27 to TRBJ1-1, with TRBD1 identical over 8 bases. The junction had 13 bases not matched to a gene; V was cut back by 6 bases and J by 7 bases. CDR1 and CDR2 (germline): MNHEY, SMNVEV (reference sequence). The CDR3 contains 15 residues.

The chain links TRBV18 to TRBJ2-6, with D uncertain. The V gene lost 0 bases and the J gene lost 0 bases, with 6 bases spanning the gap. The CDR3 totals 16 residues. The germline gives CDR1 KGHSH, CDR2 LQKENI. The CDR3 DNA sequence: TGTGCCAGCTCACCACCGACTGTCTCTGGGGCCAACGTCCTGACTTTC. This encodes CASSPPTVSGANVLTF.

The rearrangement joins TRBV7-2 to TRBJ2-3, with 16 bases lining up with TRBD2. Germline CDR1 is SGHTA and CDR2 is FQGNSA. The CDR3 is 19 residues long. Trimming removed 5 bases from V and 0 bases from J; junction bases left unmatched: 8. CDR3 sequence reads: CASSPAGLAGGASTDTQYF. The CDR3 DNA reads as TGTGCCAGCAGCCCAGCGGGACTAGCGGGGGGGGCTAGCACAGATACGCAGTATTTT.

The rearrangement joins TRBV18 to TRBJ1-1, with TRBD1 identical over 7 bases. Germline V gene data show CDR1 as KGHSH and CDR2 as LQKENI. The CDR3 has 16 residues. The ends lost 3 bases at V and 0 bases at J; junction bases unmatched: 7. The CDR3 bases are TGTGCCAGCTCACCCGGACAGGCTCCTATGAACACTGAAGCTTTCTTT. Translating it yields CASSPGQAPMNTEAFF.

The chain carries TRBV2 and TRBJ1-4, with 8 bases lining up with TRBD1. The CDR3 sequence is 18 residues long. Germline V gene sequence: CDR1 SNHLY, CDR2 FYNNEI. V was clipped by 6 bases and J by 7 bases; unmatched bases: 19. CDR3 DNA: TGTGCCAGCAGCAACGATGTCCCGGGACAGGCATGGGGTGAAAAACTGTTTTTT. It codes for CASSNDVPGQAWGEKLFF.

The chain joins TRBV4-1 to TRBJ2-7; TRBD1 matches 7 bases. J was trimmed by 3 bases and V by 4 bases; bases with no gene match: 3. The CDR3 length is 13 residues. In germline, CDR1 is MGHRA, CDR2 YSYEKL. CDR3 sequence (DNA): TGCGCCAGCAGCCGCACAGGGGACTACGAGCAGTACTTC. Protein: CASSRTGDYEQYF.

The J gene is TRBJ2-5, the V gene TRBV5-1; a weak D match, TRBD1 (6 bases). The V end was cut by 6 bases, the J end by 4 bases, with 13 bases between. The CDR3 totals 13 residues. Germline CDR1 reads SGHRS; CDR2 reads YFSETQ. Here the CDR3 reads CASIHRGRETQYF. CDR3 DNA: TGCGCCAGCATCCATAGGGGGAGAGAGACCCAGTACTTC.

This chain connects TRBV2 to TRBJ2-2; weak D call: TRBD2 (6 bases). Per germline, CDR1 SNHLY and CDR2 FYNNEI. The CDR3 runs to 14 residues. Written as DNA, the CDR3 is TGTGTCAGGAGCGGCGGGGCGAACACCGGGGAGCTGTTTTTT. Its translation: CVRSGGANTGELFF.

V is TRBV10-2 and J is TRBJ2-3, with a tentative D call TRBD1 (6 bases). This CDR3 is 13 amino acids long. Per germline, CDR1 WSHSY and CDR2 SAAADI. V lost 6 bases and J lost 4, with 11 bases in between. The CDR3 coding sequence is TGCGCCAGCAGCTTACAGGGTCCAGATACGCAGTATTTT. Translated, it gives CASSLQGPDTQYF.

The chain joins TRBV19 to TRBJ2-7, with TRBD1 matching 9 bases. This CDR3 contains 13 residues. V was clipped by 4 bases and J by 6 bases; unmatched bases: 4. Germline CDR1 reads LNHDA; CDR2 reads SQIVND (reference sequence). CDR3 residues: CASSTGTGSEQYF. CDR3 sequence (DNA): TGTGCCAGTAGTACGGGGACAGGGAGCGAGCAGTACTTC.

V gene TRBV2 combines with J gene TRBJ1-3; no definite D call. In germline, CDR1 is SNHLY, CDR2 FYNNEI. V was shortened by 8 bases and J by 0 bases, with 8 bases between the two germline ends. The CDR3 is 13 residues long. CDR3: CASHPGSGNTIYF. The DNA of the CDR3 is TGTGCCAGCCACCCGGGCTCTGGAAACACCATATATTTT.

This sequence joins TRBV5-1 and TRBJ1-4; D may be TRBD1 (5 bases). CDR1 is SGHRS and CDR2 is YFSETQ in the germline V gene. This CDR3 spans 16 amino acids. The V end was cut by 0 bases, the J end by 0 bases, with 9 bases between. As DNA, the CDR3 is TGCGCCAGCAGCTTGGGGGGCCCTACAACTAATGAAAAACTGTTTTTT. Protein product: CASSLGGPTTNEKLFF.

The chain joins TRBV6-6 to TRBJ2-1; 9 bases match TRBD1. Germline loops: CDR1 MNHNY, CDR2 SVGAGI (reference sequence). V shed 7 bases and J 5 bases; nucleotides not matched to a gene: 9. CDR3 length: 15 amino acids. The CDR3 bases are TGTGCCAGCAACAGGGGACAGGGTAGCAACAATGAGCAGTTCTTC. Protein sequence: CASNRGQGSNNEQFF.

The chain employs TRBV7-2 and TRBJ1-2; 9 bases are shared with TRBD1. Trimming removed 5 bases from V and 4 bases from J; junction bases left unmatched: 14. The CDR3 runs 17 residues. Germline V lookup: CDR1 SGHTA, CDR2 FQGNSA. The CDR3 coding sequence is TGTGCCAGCAGCGCATATTGGGGCGGGACAGGGTCCTATGGCTACACCTTC. Translation: CASSAYWGGTGSYGYTF.

The chain couples TRBV4-3 to TRBJ2-7; 8 nucleotides line up with TRBD1. The CDR3 is 16 amino acids. V was pared by 2 bases and J by 0 bases, with 6 bases of the junction left unmatched. CDR1 is LGHNA and CDR2 is YSLEER in the germline V gene. DNA for the CDR3: TGCGCCAGCAGCCAACAGGGGGCTTGGGGCTCCTACGAGCAGTACTTC. Protein sequence: CASSQQGAWGSYEQYF.

This chain's CDR3 is CASSPGETQYF. CDR3 nucleotide sequence: TGTGCCAGCTCACCAGGCGAGACCCAGTACTTC. The chain is built from TRBV18 and TRBJ2-5; D gene unclear. Germline V gives CDR1 KGHSH, CDR2 LQKENI. Trimming shortened V by 2 bases and J by 5 bases, and 3 bases separated the two germline ends. There are 11 residues in the CDR3. Using reference TRBV18 and TRBJ2-5 for the parts outside the CDR3, the full variable domain is NAGVMQNPRHLVRRRGQEARLRCSPMKGHSHVYWYRQLPEEGLKFMVYLQKENIIDESGMPKERFSAEFPKEGPSILRIQQVVRGDSAAYFCASSPGETQYFGPGTRLLVL.

The chain joins TRBV16 to TRBJ1-6; D perhaps matches TRBD1 (6 bases). From germline, CDR1 is KGHSY and CDR2 FQNENV. Trimming shortened V by 5 bases and J by 0 bases, and 14 bases separated the two germline ends. There are 17 residues in the CDR3. CDR3 sequence: CASSAYRAISYNSPLHF. The CDR3 region has the DNA TGTGCCAGCAGCGCTTACAGGGCGATCTCCTATAATTCACCCCTCCACTTT.

The gene calls are TRBV6-5 and TRBJ2-7; 10 bases fit TRBD1. The CDR3 sequence is 14 residues long. The V segment lost 6 bases and the J segment 6 bases; nucleotides outside the gene matches: 8. Germline V gene data show CDR1 as MNHEY and CDR2 as SVGAGI. CDR3 DNA: TGTGCCAGCAGAAGGGACAGGGGTGTCCCCGAGCAGTACTTC. Protein: CASRRDRGVPEQYF.

The V and J genes are TRBV6-1 and TRBJ2-1, with D possibly being TRBD2 (5 bases). In germline, CDR1 is MNHNS, CDR2 SASEGT. V shed 6 bases and J shed 0 bases, with 6 bases lying between them. The CDR3 is made up of 13 amino acids. The CDR3 DNA sequence: TGTGCCAGCAGGAGGGTCTCCTACAATGAGCAGTTCTTC. Its translation is CASRRVSYNEQFF.

V and J are TRBV15 and TRBJ2-7; D is undetermined. CDR3 size: 13 residues. V dropped 4 bases and J dropped 4 bases, with 11 bases sitting between them. Germline lookup yields CDR1 LNHNV and CDR2 YYDKDF (reference sequence). The CDR3 DNA is TGTGCCACCAGCATACATACCGCTTACGAGCAGTACTTC. Protein product: CATSIHTAYEQYF.

This chain connects TRBV18 to TRBJ1-2; 9 bases are a match to TRBD1. Looked up from germline, CDR1 is KGHSH and CDR2 is LQKENI. The CDR3 covers 13 residues. After removal of 2 bases from V and 8 bases from J, the junction contained 3 bases not matched to a gene. The CDR3 DNA reads as TGTGCCAGCTCACCAGGGACAGGGAAGGGCTACACCTTC. Protein product: CASSPGTGKGYTF.

The chain has TRBV5-5 and TRBJ1-1; 7 bases are a match to TRBD1. The CDR3 spans 16 residues. V was pared by 4 bases and J by 3 bases, with 12 bases of the junction left unmatched. Germline CDR1 and CDR2: SGHKS and YYEKEE (reference sequence). The CDR3 sequence: CASSRTWTGHDTEAFF. CDR3 nucleotide sequence: TGTGCCAGCAGCAGGACCTGGACAGGTCACGACACTGAAGCTTTCTTT.

The V gene is TRBV28, the J gene TRBJ2-1; tentatively, D is TRBD1 (5 bases). Germline CDR1 MDHEN, CDR2 SYDVKM. Deletions cut 5 bases from V and 7 bases from J, with 18 bases between. The CDR3 covers 15 residues. The CDR3 here is CASSTGASGINEQFF. CDR3 sequence (DNA): TGTGCCAGCAGTACTGGGGCTTCCGGAATTAATGAGCAGTTCTTC. The complete variable domain, with remaining parts taken from reference TRBV28 and TRBJ2-1, reads DVKVTQSSRYLVKRTGEKVFLECVQDMDHENMFWYRQDPGLGLRLIYFSYDVKMKEKGDIPEGYSVSREKKERFSLILESASTNQTSMYLCASSTGASGINEQFFGPGTRLTVL.

This chain links TRBV7-2 with TRBJ1-1; 8 bases are a match to TRBD1. This CDR3 spans 15 amino acids. After removal of 5 bases from V and 4 bases from J, the junction contained 9 bases not matched to a gene. Germline V gene lookup returns CDR1 SGHTA and CDR2 FQGNSA. The CDR3 bases are TGTGCCAGCAGCCTCCTCCAGGGACAGGTCACTGAAGCTTTCTTT. Protein product: CASSLLQGQVTEAFF.

This sequence joins TRBV20-1 and TRBJ1-2, with a possible D match to TRBD1 (5 bases). Trimming left V 3 bases short and J 7 bases short, with 9 bases between. The germline gives CDR1 DFQATT, CDR2 SNEGSKA (reference sequence). The CDR3 length is 11 residues. CDR3 region: CSASAGSGYTF. For the CDR3, the DNA is TGCAGTGCTAGTGCAGGGTCTGGCTACACCTTC.

The V gene is TRBV5-1, the J gene TRBJ1-1, with 9 nucleotides matching TRBD1. Trimming cost V 2 bases and J 4 bases; bases outside gene matches: 6. Germline assignment: CDR1 SGHRS and CDR2 YFSETQ. The CDR3 has 15 amino acids. The CDR3 DNA sequence: TGCGCCAGCAGCTTACAACAGGGGGCGCTCACTGAAGCTTTCTTT. As protein: CASSLQQGALTEAFF.